This entry is about one T cell receptor (beta chain). What it binds is not known. The CDR3 totals 14 residues. From germline, CDR1 is GTSNPN and CDR2 SVGIG (reference sequence). V was trimmed by 4 bases and J by 2 bases, leaving 12 bases between them. Noted time point: late sampling 161 to 241 days after vaccination in three convalescent patients. Regarding treatment: roughly ten-day PBMC culture with coronavirus spike peptide pools or control peptides (ViraFEST assay). ViraFEST used peptide pools to expand antigen-specific T cells before TCR sequencing. This specimen comes from a study of vaccination and CD4 T cells after COVID-19. As for the study in general: At days 161 to 241 and at day 14 post-vaccination, a few convalescent patients were sampled. Cellular stimulation was performed using overlapping spike peptides derived from SARS-CoV-2, HCoV-NL63, HCoV-OC43 and HCoV-229E. General study results and limits: Among convalescent patients, a median around 85% of reactive clones emerged only after vaccination.

Once obtained from cultured CD4+ T cells, the DNA was sequenced using the Oncomine TCR Beta short-read assay. TCRdb analysed the PCR reads with MiXCR anew, one entry per CDR3 protein. The sample includes under 20,000 distinct CDR3 sequences, around 50% seen only once; the top ten take around 20%. The rearrangement joins TRBV30 to TRBJ1-5; no reliable D call. Sample: CD4+ T cells from blood, cultured in vitro, taken about 7 months after SARS-CoV-2 vaccination. The clonotype comes from a human donor who had recovered from COVID-19. CDR3 sequence (DNA): TGTGCCTGGACCCGCGGCGGGCGCAATCAGCCCCAGCATTTT. This encodes CAWTRGGRNQPQHF. Supplemented by reference TRBV30 and TRBJ1-5, the full variable domain reads SQTIHQWPATLVQPVGSPLSLECTVEGTSNPNLYWYRQAAGRGLQLLFYSVGIGQISSEVPQNLSASRPQDRQFILSSKKLLLSDSGFYLCAWTRGGRNQPQHFGDGTRLSIL.